This T cell receptor (beta chain) came from a study of blood T cell repertoires in COVID-19. Overall study: Samples taken during acute and convalescent COVID-19 were collected in the United States, Italy and Spain.

In the authors' methods: Researchers report that nucleated cell counts were estimated from reference gene primer amplification. Measured with immunoSEQ multiplex PCR; TCRdb has only the in-frame clones, and not every one. V, J and clone size were drawn from that table, and D and trimming were deduced from the DNA. The table lists about 200,000 clones, roughly 84% of them singletons, with 18% in the top ten. Losses at the gene ends were 4 bases for V and 4 bases for J; bases not matched to a gene: 11. CDR3 size: 16 residues. Germline V gives CDR1 SGHNT, CDR2 YYREEE (reference sequence). This rearrangement joins TRBV5-4 to TRBJ1-2; 9 nucleotides agree with TRBD1. This TCR came from a person aged 70 to 85 with COVID-19, enrolled during active disease. Sequenced input: peripheral blood. In nucleotides, the CDR3 is TGTGCCAGCAGCCCTCCGGGGACAGGGTTCACCTATGGCTACACCTTC. Residues: CASSPPGTGFTYGYTF.